This T cell receptor beta chain was captured in a study of cytomegalovirus exposure and HLA in healthy donors. Some clones are missing from TCRdb's copy, which holds only in-frame ones; the method was immunoSEQ multiplex PCR. The sample lists around 190,000 clones; roughly 86% were seen once. Germline V gives CDR1 LNHDA, CDR2 SQIVND (reference sequence). The CDR3 sequence is 14 residues long. Trimming cost V 5 bases and J 3 bases; bases outside gene matches: 1. The clonotype was recovered from a woman aged 18-29 years in good health and CMV-seronegative. The sequenced sample consisted of PBMCs. The rearrangement links TRBV19 to TRBJ1-4, with 9 bases aligning to TRBD1. CDR3 DNA sequence: TGTGCCAGTAGTCGGGACAGGGCTAATGAAAAACTGTTTTTT. The encoded protein is CASSRDRANEKLFF.